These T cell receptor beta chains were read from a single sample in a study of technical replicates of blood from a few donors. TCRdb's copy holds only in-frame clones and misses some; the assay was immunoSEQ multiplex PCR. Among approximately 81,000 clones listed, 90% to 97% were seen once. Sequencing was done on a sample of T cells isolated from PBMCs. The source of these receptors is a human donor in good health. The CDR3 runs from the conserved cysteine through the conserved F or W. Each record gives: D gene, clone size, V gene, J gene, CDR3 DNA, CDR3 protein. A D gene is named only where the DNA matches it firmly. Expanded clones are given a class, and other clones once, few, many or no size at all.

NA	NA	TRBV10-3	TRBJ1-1	TGTGCCATCGGTGGGTTAGGGGACACTGAAGCTTTCTTT	CAIGGLGDTEAFF
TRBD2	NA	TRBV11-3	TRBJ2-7	TGTGCCAGCACCGACGGGGGGTTCTACGAGCAGTACTTC	CASTDGGFYEQYF
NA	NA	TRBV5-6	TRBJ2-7	TGTGCCAGCAGCCCCGCTAGCCTCATCTCCTACGAGCAGTACTTC	CASSPASLISYEQYF
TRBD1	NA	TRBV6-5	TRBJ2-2	TGTGCCAGCAGTAAGGGACAGGGCACCGGGGAGCTGTTTTTT	CASSKGQGTGELFF
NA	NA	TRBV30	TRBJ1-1	TGTGCCTGGAGTCTGTATACAAGGAACACTGAAGCTTTCTTT	CAWSLYTRNTEAFF
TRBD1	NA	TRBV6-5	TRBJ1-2	TGTGCCAGCAGTTACCAGACAGGGGACGGTGGCTACACCTTC	CASSYQTGDGGYTF
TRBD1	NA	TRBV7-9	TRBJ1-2	TGTGCCAGCAGCCCACTTTTCCGGACAGGGGATTTAAGGGACTACACCTTC	CASSPLFRTGDLRDYTF
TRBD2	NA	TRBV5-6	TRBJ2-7	TGTGCCAGCAGCCTCGGCGGGAGCTCCTACGAGCAGTACTTC	CASSLGGSSYEQYF
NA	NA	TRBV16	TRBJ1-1	TGTGCCAGCAGCCATTTGGGACAGAACACTGAAGCTTTCTTT	CASSHLGQNTEAFF
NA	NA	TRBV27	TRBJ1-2	TGTGCCAGCAGTTTCGGAGGGAGACGCGGCTACACCTTC	CASSFGGRRGYTF
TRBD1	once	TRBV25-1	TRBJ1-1	TGTGCCAGCAGCCAGGGGGGTCACACTGAAGCTTTCTTT	CASSQGGHTEAFF
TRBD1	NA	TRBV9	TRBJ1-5	TGTGCCAGTGACAGGGGGGACGGCAATCAGCCCCAGCATTTT	CASDRGDGNQPQHF
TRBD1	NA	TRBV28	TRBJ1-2	TGTGCCAGCAGTTCGACAGGGTCCAACTATGGCTACACCTTC	CASSSTGSNYGYTF
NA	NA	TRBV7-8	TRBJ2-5	TGTGCCAGCAGCTTACCAGAGGGGGTAGAGACCCAGTACTTC	CASSLPEGVETQYF
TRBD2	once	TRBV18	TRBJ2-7	TGTGCCAGCTCACCAGGACTAGCGCTTACCTACGAGCAGTACTTC	CASSPGLALTYEQYF
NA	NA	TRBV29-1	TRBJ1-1	TGCAGCGTTGAACGGGAATCAGACACTGAAGCTTTCTTT	CSVERESDTEAFF
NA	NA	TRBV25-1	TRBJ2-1	TGTGCCACCCACGAGATCGGTGAGCAGTTCTTC	CATHEIGEQFF
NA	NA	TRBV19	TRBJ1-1	TGTGCCAGTAGTTCGTGGGGGAGGTACACTGAAGCTTTCTTT	CASSSWGRYTEAFF
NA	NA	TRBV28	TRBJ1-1	TGTGCCAGCCCTCCCTTGGGGATACGGGGAAGGGACACTGAAGCTTTCTTT	CASPPLGIRGRDTEAFF
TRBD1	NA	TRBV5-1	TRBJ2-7	TGCGCCAGCAGCCTCCGGGACAGGGACTCGCAGTACTTC	CASSLRDRDSQYF
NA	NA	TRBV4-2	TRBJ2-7	TGTGCCAGCAGCCAAGATGCTGGCGGGGGCCTCTCCTACGAGCAGTACTTC	CASSQDAGGGLSYEQYF
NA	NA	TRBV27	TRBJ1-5	TGTGCCAGCAGTTTAACCTTCGGGAGCGGACGATCGCACAATCAGCCCCAGCATTTT	CASSLTFGSGRSHNQPQHF
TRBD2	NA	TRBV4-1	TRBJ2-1	TGCGCCAGCAGCCAAGAAAGCGGGAGGGTCAATGAGCAGTTCTTC	CASSQESGRVNEQFF
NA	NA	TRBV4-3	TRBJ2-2	TGCGCCAGCAGCCAAGATCGGGGGATGAACACCGGGGAGCTGTTTTTT	CASSQDRGMNTGELFF
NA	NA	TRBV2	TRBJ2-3	TGTGCCAGCGTTAGAAGAACAGATACGCAGTATTTT	CASVRRTDTQYF
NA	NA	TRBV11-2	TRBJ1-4	TGTGCCAGCAGGGTGGGAGTATACGAAAAACTGTTTTTT	CASRVGVYEKLFF
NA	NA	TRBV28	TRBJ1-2	TGTGCCAGCAGCTTTGGACAGCCTTTCTATGGCTACACCTTC	CASSFGQPFYGYTF
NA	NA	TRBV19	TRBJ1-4	TGTGCCAGTAGTCCCCCGGGGACATGGAAACTGTTTTTT	CASSPPGTWKLFF
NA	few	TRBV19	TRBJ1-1	TGTGCCAGTAGTCCCCGGACAGCGAACACTGAAGCTTTCTTT	CASSPRTANTEAFF
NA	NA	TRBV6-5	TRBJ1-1	TGTGCCAGCAGTTACCACGGACACCCGAACACTGAAGCTTTCTTT	CASSYHGHPNTEAFF
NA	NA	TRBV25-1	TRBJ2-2	TGTGCCAGCAGTGAACCCGCCAGGGACACCGGGGAGCTGTTTTTT	CASSEPARDTGELFF
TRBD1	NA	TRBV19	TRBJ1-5	TGTGCCAGTTCTCCCGTGACAGGGTCTTATCAGCCCCAGCATTTT	CASSPVTGSYQPQHF
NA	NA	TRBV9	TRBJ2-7	TGTGCCAGCAGCGTAGGACTAGAGTCCTACGAGCAGTACTTC	CASSVGLESYEQYF